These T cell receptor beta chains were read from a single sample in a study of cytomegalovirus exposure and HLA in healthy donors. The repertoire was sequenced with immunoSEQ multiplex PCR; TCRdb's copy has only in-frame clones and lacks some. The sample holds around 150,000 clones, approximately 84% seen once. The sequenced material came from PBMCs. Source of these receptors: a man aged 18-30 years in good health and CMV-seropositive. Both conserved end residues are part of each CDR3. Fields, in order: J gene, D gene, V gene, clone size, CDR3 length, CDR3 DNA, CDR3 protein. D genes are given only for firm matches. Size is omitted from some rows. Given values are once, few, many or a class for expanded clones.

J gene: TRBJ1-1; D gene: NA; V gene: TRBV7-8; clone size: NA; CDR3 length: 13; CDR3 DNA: TGTGCCAGCAGCGTCGGGAAGAACACTGAAGCTTTCTTT; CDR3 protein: CASSVGKNTEAFF
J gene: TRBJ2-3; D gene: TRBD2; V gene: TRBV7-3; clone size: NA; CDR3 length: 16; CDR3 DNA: TGTGCCAGCAGCCAGACCTTAGCGGGGGGTACAGATACGCAGTATTTT; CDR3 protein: CASSQTLAGGTDTQYF
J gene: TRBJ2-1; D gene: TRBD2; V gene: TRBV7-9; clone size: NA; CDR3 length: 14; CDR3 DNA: TGTGCCAGCAGCCTAGCGGGCTTTCTCAATGAGCAGTTCTTC; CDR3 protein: CASSLAGFLNEQFF
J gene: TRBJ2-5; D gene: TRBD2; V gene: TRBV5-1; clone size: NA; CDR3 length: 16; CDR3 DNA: TGCGCCAGCAGCTTGGGGAGCGGGGGATACCAAGAGACCCAGTACTTC; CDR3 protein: CASSLGSGGYQETQYF
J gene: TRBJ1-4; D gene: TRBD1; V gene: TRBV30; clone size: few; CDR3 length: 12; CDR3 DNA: TGTGCCTGCTCCCAACAGGGGGAAAAACTGTTTTTT; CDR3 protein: CACSQQGEKLFF
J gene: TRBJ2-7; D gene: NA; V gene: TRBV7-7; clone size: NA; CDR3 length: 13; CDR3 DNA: TGTGCCAGCAGCCCCATGGGGGGCTACGAGCAGTACTTC; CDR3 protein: CASSPMGGYEQYF
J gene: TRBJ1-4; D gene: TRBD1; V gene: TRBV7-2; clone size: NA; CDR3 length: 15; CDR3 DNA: TGTGCCAGCAGACAAGCGGGACAGGGGGCTGAGAAACTGTTTTTT; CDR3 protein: CASRQAGQGAEKLFF
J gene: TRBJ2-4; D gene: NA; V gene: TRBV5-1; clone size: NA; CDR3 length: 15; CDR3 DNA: TGCGCCAGCAGCTTGGGGGACACTGCCAAAAACAGTCAGTACTTC; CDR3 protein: CASSLGDTAKNSQYF
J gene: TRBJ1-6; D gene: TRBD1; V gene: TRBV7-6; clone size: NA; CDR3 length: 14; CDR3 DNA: TGTGCCAGCAGTTCCAGGGGGCTTAATTCACCCCTCCACTTT; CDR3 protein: CASSSRGLNSPLHF
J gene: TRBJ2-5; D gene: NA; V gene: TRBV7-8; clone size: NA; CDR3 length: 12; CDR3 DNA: TGTGCCAGCAGCGCGGACAAGCAGACCCAGTACTTC; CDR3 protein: CASSADKQTQYF
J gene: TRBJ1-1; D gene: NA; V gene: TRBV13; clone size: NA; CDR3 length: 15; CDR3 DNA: TGTGCCAGCAGCATCCGACAGCGGGTGAACACTGAAGCTTTCTTT; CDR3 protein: CASSIRQRVNTEAFF
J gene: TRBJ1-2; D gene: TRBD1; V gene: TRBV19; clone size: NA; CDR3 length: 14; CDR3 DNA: TGTGCCAGTTGCCCGGGACAGGGTGGATATGGCTACACCTTC; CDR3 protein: CASCPGQGGYGYTF
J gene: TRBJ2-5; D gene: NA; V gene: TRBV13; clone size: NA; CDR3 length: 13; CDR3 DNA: TGTGCCAGCAGCTCGACAGGACTCGGGGAGCAGTACTTC; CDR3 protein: CASSSTGLGEQYF
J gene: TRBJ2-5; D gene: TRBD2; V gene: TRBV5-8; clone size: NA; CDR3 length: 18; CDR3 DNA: TGTGCCAGCAGCTCTGGGACTAGCGGGGCAGCGTACCAAGAGACCCAGTACTTC; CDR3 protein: CASSSGTSGAAYQETQYF
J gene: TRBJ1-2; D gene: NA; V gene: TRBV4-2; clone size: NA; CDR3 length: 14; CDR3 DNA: TGTGCCAGCAGCCAAGTAGGGGAGGCCTATGGCTACACCTTC; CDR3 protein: CASSQVGEAYGYTF
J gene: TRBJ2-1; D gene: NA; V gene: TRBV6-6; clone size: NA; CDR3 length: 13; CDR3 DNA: TGTGCCAGCAGTTACGCCGGGTACAATGAGCAGTTCTTC; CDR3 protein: CASSYAGYNEQFF
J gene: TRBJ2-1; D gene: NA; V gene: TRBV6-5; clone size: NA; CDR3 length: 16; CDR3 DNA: TGTGCCAGCAGTTACTCTGCGGGGGCCGCCGTGGATGAGCAGTTCTTC; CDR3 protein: CASSYSAGAAVDEQFF
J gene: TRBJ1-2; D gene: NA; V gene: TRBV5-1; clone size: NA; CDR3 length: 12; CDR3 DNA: TGCGCCAGCAGCTGGATCGGGTATGGCTACACCTTC; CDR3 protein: CASSWIGYGYTF
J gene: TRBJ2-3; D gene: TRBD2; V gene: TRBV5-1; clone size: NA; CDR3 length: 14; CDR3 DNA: TGCGCCAGCAGCCCCAGCGGGGGGGCAGATACGCAGTATTTT; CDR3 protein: CASSPSGGADTQYF
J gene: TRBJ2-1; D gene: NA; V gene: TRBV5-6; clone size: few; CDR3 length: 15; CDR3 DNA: TGTGCCAGCAGCGCGGGACCCGGCTCCTACAATGAGCAGTTCTTC; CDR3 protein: CASSAGPGSYNEQFF
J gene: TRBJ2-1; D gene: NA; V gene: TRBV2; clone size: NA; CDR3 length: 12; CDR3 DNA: TGTGCCAGCAGCGCCACTAGGAATGAGCAGTTCTTC; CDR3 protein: CASSATRNEQFF
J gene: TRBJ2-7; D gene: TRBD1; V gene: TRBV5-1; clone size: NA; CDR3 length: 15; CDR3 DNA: TGCGCCAGCAGCTTGGGAGAGGGGGCGCCGGACGAGCAGTACTTC; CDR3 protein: CASSLGEGAPDEQYF
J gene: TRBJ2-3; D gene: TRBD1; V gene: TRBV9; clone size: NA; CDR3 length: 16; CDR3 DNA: TGTGCCAGCAGTCCAAGACGGACAGGGTCGGAAGATACGCAGTATTTT; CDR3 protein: CASSPRRTGSEDTQYF
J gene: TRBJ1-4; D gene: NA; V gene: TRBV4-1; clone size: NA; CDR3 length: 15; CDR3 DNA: TGCGCCAGCACCGTAACAGGGACAACTAATGAAAAACTGTTTTTT; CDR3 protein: CASTVTGTTNEKLFF
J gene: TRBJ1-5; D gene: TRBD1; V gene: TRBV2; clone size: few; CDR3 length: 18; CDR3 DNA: TGTGCCAGCGGATCCTCGGGACAGGGGGCGCAAAGCAATCAGCCCCAGCATTTT; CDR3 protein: CASGSSGQGAQSNQPQHF
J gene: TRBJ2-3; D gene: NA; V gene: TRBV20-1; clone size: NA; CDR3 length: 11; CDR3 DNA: TGCAGTGCTAGACTTCTGGATACGCAGTATTTT; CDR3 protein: CSARLLDTQYF
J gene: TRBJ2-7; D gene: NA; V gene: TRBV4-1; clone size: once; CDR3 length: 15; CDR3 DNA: TGCGCCAGCAGCCGGGATGACAGGAGCTCCTACGAGCAGTACTTC; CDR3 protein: CASSRDDRSSYEQYF
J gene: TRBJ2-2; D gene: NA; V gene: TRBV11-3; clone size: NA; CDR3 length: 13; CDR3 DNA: TGTGCCAGCAGCTTAGTACTCAACGGGGAGCTGTTTTTT; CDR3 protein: CASSLVLNGELFF
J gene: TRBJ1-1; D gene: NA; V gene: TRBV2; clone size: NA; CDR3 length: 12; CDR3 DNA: TGTGCCAGCAGGGAGGTGGGCACTGAAGCTTTCTTT; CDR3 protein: CASREVGTEAFF
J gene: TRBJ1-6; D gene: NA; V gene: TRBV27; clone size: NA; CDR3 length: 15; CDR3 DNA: TGTGCCAGCAGTTCCCTAGACTCCTATAATTCACCCCTCCACTTT; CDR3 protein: CASSSLDSYNSPLHF
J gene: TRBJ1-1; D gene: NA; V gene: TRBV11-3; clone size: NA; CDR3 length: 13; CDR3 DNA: TGTGCCAGCAGCTTGAGTGGGAACACTGAAGCTTTCTTT; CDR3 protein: CASSLSGNTEAFF
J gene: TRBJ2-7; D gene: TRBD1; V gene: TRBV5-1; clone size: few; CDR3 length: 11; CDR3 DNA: TGCGCCAGCGGGACAGCGAACGAGCAGTACTTC; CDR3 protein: CASGTANEQYF
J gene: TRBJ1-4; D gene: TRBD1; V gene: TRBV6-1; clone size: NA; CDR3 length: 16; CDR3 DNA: TGTGCCAGCAGTGAAACCCAAGGGACAGGGGGCGCCGGTCTGTTTTTT; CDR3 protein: CASSETQGTGGAGLFF
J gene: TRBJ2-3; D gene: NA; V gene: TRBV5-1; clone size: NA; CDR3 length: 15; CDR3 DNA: TGCGCCAGCAGGCGTGGGGGGGGCGGGACAGATACGCAGTATTTT; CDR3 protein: CASRRGGGGTDTQYF
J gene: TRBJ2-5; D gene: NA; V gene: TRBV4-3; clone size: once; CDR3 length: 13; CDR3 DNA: TGCGCCAGCAGCCAAGATTTAGAAGAGACCCAGTACTTC; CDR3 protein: CASSQDLEETQYF
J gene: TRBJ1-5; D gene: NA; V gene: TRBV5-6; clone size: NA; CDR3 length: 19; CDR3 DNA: TGTGCCCGGGAACAACGCGTGGCAGCAAGAGAGTATAGCAATCAGCCCCAGCATTTT; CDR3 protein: CAREQRVAAREYSNQPQHF
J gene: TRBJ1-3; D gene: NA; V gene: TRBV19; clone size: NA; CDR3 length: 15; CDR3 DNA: TGCGCCAGTAGTTCGGACAGAGATCCTGGAAACACCATATATTTT; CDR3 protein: CASSSDRDPGNTIYF
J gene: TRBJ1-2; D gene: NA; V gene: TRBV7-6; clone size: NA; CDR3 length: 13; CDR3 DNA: TGTGCCAGCAGGCCCTTCGAGGAGGGGGGCTACACCTTC; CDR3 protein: CASRPFEEGGYTF
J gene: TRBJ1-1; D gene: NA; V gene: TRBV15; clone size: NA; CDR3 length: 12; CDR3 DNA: TGTGCCACCAGCCCGGGGGAGACTGAAGCTTTCTTT; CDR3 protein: CATSPGETEAFF
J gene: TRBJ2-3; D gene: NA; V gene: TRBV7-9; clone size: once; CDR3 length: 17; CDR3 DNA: TGTGCCAGCAGCCGTAAACATCTTGGGGGGGGCCCAGATACGCAGTATTTT; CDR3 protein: CASSRKHLGGGPDTQYF
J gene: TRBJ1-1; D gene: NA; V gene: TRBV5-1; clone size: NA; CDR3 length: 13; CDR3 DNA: TGCGCCAGCAGCTTGTGGGCGAGCACTGAAGCTTTCTTT; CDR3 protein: CASSLWASTEAFF
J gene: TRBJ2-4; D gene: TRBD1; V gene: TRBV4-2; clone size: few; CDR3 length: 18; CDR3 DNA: TGTGCCAGCAGCCAAGACCCACAGGGGAGTACGGCCAAAAACATTCAGTACTTC; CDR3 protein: CASSQDPQGSTAKNIQYF